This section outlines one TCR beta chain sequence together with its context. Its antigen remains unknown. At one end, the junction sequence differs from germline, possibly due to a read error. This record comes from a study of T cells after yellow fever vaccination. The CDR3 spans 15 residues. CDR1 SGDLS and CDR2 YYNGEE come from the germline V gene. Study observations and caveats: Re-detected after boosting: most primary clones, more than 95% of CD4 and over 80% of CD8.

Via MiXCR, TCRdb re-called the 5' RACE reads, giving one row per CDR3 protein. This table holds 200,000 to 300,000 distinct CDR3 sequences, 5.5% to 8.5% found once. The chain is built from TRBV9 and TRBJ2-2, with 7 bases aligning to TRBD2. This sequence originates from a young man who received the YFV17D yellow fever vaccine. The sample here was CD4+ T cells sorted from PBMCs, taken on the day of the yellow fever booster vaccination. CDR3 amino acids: CASASGQTKTGELFF. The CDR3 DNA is TGTGCCAGCGCTAGCGGCCAGACGAAAACCGGGGAGCTGTTTTTT.